This passage covers 9 T cell receptor beta chains from one sample sequenced in a study of neurological immune-mediated disorders. TCRdb ran MiXCR on the 5' RACE reads and lists one entry per CDR3 protein. The sample includes around 67,000 distinct CDR3 sequences, around 5.2% of them seen just once. Sequences were obtained from PBMCs. Receptors originate from a man aged 18 to 29 with multiple sclerosis.

This clonotype was found many times. The V and J genes are TRBV6-6 and TRBJ1-1; D not resolved. The germline V gene encodes CDR1 MNHNY and CDR2 SVGAGI (reference sequence). The CDR3 is 15 residues long. V was clipped by 0 bases and J by 5 bases, with 13 bases between them. The CDR3 DNA reads as TGTGCCAGCAGTTACTCGATGGGAATAAGGACTGAAGCTTTCTTT. Protein sequence: CASSYSMGIRTEAFF.

For this clonotype: This could be a read error, since a much larger clone is one nucleotide away. The chain recombines TRBV18 with TRBJ1-2, with D uncertain. The CDR3 consists of 13 residues. The V end lost 6 bases, the J end lost 5 bases, and 13 bases lay between the germline ends. Per the germline V gene, CDR1 is KGHSH and CDR2 is LQKENI. CDR3 protein: CASSLDILYGYTF. The CDR3 DNA reads as TGTGCCAGCTCCCTTGACATATTGTATGGCTACACCTTC.

V usage is TRBV12-3 or TRBV12-4 and J usage is TRBJ2-7; possible D gene TRBD2, 7 bases. V was shortened by 6 bases and J by 7 bases, with 19 bases between the two germline ends. The CDR3 loop spans 14 amino acids. The CDR3 DNA reads TGTGCCAGCAGCTCTACGGAAAGGGGGGGAGAGCAGTACTTC. Its protein is CASSSTERGGEQYF.

Concerning this clonotype: It may be a read error: a sequence one base away is much more abundant. The V and J genes are TRBV7-6 and TRBJ2-1; D is unresolved. Trimming took off 6 bases at V and 5 bases at J, with 8 bases between the two ends. Germline CDR1 and CDR2: SGHVS and FNYEAQ. The CDR3 is 12 residues long. CDR3 protein: CASSTLNNEQFF. Here the CDR3 DNA reads TGTGCCAGCAGTACCTTGAACAATGAGCAGTTCTTC.

This clonotype has at least ten counts. In DNA, the CDR3 is TGTGCCAGCAGCTTACGACTAGCGGGCTACAATGAGCAGTTCTTC. Its translation: CASSLRLAGYNEQFF. The chain combines TRBV7-8 with TRBJ2-1; TRBD2 matches at 10 bases. Germline CDR1 SGHVS, CDR2 FQNEAQ. After removal of 2 bases from V and 3 bases from J, the junction contained 1 base not matched to a gene. The CDR3 covers 15 residues.

This clonotype was counted ten times or more. The chain employs TRBV12-3 or TRBV12-4 and TRBJ2-5, with 8 positions matching TRBD1. The CDR3 consists of 13 residues. J lost 6 bases, V lost 7 bases, and 7 bases had no gene match. Written as DNA, the CDR3 is TGTGCCAGCAAGCCCGACAGGGGAAAGACCCAGTACTTC. It encodes CASKPDRGKTQYF.

This clonotype was counted between two and nine times. One end of the junction does not line up with germline, which may come from a read error. The chain couples TRBV28 to TRBJ1-5, with D possibly matching TRBD1 (6 bases). Germline CDR1 MDHEN, CDR2 SYDVKM. This CDR3 contains 17 residues. The CDR3 here is CASSYRGVRGRNQPQNF. CDR3 bases: TGTGCCAGCAGTTACCGGGGAGTCCGGGGGCGCAATCAGCCCCAGAATTTT.

This clonotype was seen many times. In nucleotides, the CDR3 is TGTGCCAGCTCACCACCGTCTTCAACCGGGGAGCTGTTTTTT. The encoded protein is CASSPPSSTGELFF. The rearrangement joins TRBV18 to TRBJ2-2, with D hard to call. Germline V gene data show CDR1 as KGHSH and CDR2 as LQKENI. V was trimmed by 0 bases and J by 5 bases, leaving 7 bases between them. CDR3 size: 14 residues.

V is TRBV10-2 and J is TRBJ1-1, with D perhaps TRBD1 (5 bases). Trimming removed 4 bases at V and 1 base at J, with 10 bases between. This CDR3 contains 14 residues. The germline V gene encodes CDR1 WSHSY and CDR2 SAAADI. The CDR3 spells CASSVTGGNTEAFF. As DNA, the CDR3 is TGCGCCAGCAGTGTCACAGGCGGGAACACTGAAGCTTTCTTT.